Following are 5 T cell receptor beta chains from one sample sequenced in a study of regulatory T cells in long-lasting Graves disease. Time point specified: newly diagnosed GD, antithyroid drugs for less than 3 months. The TCR library was made from RNA that had been extracted from PBMCs in TRIzol. Building the TCR beta libraries relied on iRepertoire HTBI primers, and CDR3 regions underwent Arm-PCR. TCRdb redid the calling of the multiplex PCR reads with MiXCR, one entry per CDR3 protein. The data contain about 380,000 distinct CDR3 sequences, 15% of them singletons. The sequences come from peripheral blood mononuclear cells (PBMCs), collected at new diagnosis, from a patient treated with antithyroid drugs. The source of these receptors is a female donor with Graves disease.

In this sample, this clonotype turned up a few times. The gene calls are TRBV27 and TRBJ2-2, with D possibly being TRBD2 (6 bases). CDR1 and CDR2 from the germline V gene are MNHEY and SMNVEV (reference sequence). With 5 bases removed from V and 3 bases from J, the gap between germline ends came to 10 bases. The CDR3 covers 14 residues. The CDR3 DNA reads as TGTGCCAGCAGTAGATGGGAGGACACCGGGGAGCTGTTTTTT. Encoded protein: CASSRWEDTGELFF.

This clonotype has a count of ten or more. The gene calls are TRBV7-6 and TRBJ2-7; D is uncertain. Germline V gene data show CDR1 as SGHVS and CDR2 as FNYEAQ. With 5 bases removed from V and 2 bases from J, the gap between germline ends came to 16 bases. This CDR3 comprises 15 residues. CDR3 residues: CASSVLGRSTYEQYF. The CDR3, as DNA: TGTGCCAGCAGCGTGCTTGGACGATCTACCTACGAGCAGTACTTC.

The chain recombines TRBV6-2 or TRBV6-3 with TRBJ2-1; no definite D call. The CDR3 covers 14 residues. V lost 4 bases and J 6 bases, leaving 13 bases between the germline ends. CDR1 and CDR2 (germline): MNHEY, SVGEGT. The CDR3 protein is CASSFGPGPNEQFF. In nucleotides, the CDR3 is TGTGCCAGCAGTTTCGGACCGGGTCCCAATGAGCAGTTCTTC.

This clonotype came up once. The V and J genes are TRBV20-1 and TRBJ2-7, with 7 bases matching TRBD2. Germline values: CDR1 DFQATT, CDR2 SNEGSKA (reference sequence). The CDR3 sequence is 14 residues long. V was pared by 6 bases and J by 3 bases, with 11 bases of the junction left unmatched. In nucleotides, the CDR3 is TGCAGTGCCCTTAATCGGGAGGACGGCTACGAGCAGTACTTC. It yields the protein CSALNREDGYEQYF.

This clonotype was recorded at least ten times. The V gene is TRBV13, the J gene TRBJ2-1; TRBD2 matches 7 bases. Trimming took 5 bases from V and 8 from J; bases not matched to a gene: 6. Germline loops: CDR1 PRHDT, CDR2 FYEKMQ (reference sequence). The CDR3 is 13 amino acids. CDR3: CASSPLGGYEQFF. The CDR3 DNA reads as TGTGCCAGCAGCCCCCTCGGGGGGTATGAGCAGTTCTTC.